The source of this T cell receptor beta chain is a study of blood T cell repertoires in COVID-19. Study-level background: Samples representing acute and convalescent COVID-19 were sourced from the United States, Italy and Spain.

Method: immunoSEQ multiplex PCR; TCRdb's copy keeps in-frame clones and lacks some. The sample gives roughly 130,000 clones, 70% to 85% of which show up once; 3.5% to 5.5% is in the top ten. The CDR3 loop spans 15 amino acids. Germline assignment: CDR1 MNHNY and CDR2 SVGAGI (reference sequence). V lost 6 bases and J 0 bases, leaving 12 bases between the germline ends. This clonotype was obtained from a woman aged 65 to 85 with acute or convalescent COVID-19. The genes are TRBV6-6 and TRBJ2-1, with D possibly matching TRBD2 (5 bases). Sequenced input: peripheral blood. The CDR3 nucleotides are TGTGCCAGCAGCCCCGGTCGGGGCTCCTACAATGAGCAGTTCTTC. Translated: CASSPGRGSYNEQFF.